Below, 2 T cell receptor beta chains from the same sample are listed, as sequenced in a study of cytomegalovirus exposure and HLA in healthy donors. The PCR was carried out with 60 Vbeta primers and 13 Jbeta primers. Sequencing used immunoSEQ multiplex PCR; TCRdb keeps in-frame clones, though not all of them. Of approximately 210,000 clones in the sample, about three quarters were seen once. What was sequenced was PBMCs. The origin of the receptors is a woman aged 40 to 50 in good health and CMV-seronegative.

The chain employs TRBV4-3 and TRBJ2-3; TRBD2 matches 8 bases. This CDR3 is built from 17 residues. The germline CDR1 and CDR2 sequences are LGHNA and YSLEER. Trimming removed 0 bases from V and 2 bases from J; junction bases left unmatched: 7. CDR3 in amino acids: CASSQDTSGSPTDTQYF. The CDR3 DNA reads as TGCGCCAGCAGCCAAGATACGAGCGGGAGTCCCACAGATACGCAGTATTTT.

The gene calls are TRBV6-1 and TRBJ2-5; 12 nucleotides agree with TRBD2. J was trimmed by 2 bases and V by 2 bases; bases with no gene match: 0. The CDR3 is made up of 15 amino acids. Germline CDR1 and CDR2: MNHNS and SASEGT. CDR3 region: CASSELAGGQETQYF. DNA for the CDR3: TGTGCCAGCAGTGAACTAGCGGGAGGGCAAGAGACCCAGTACTTC.